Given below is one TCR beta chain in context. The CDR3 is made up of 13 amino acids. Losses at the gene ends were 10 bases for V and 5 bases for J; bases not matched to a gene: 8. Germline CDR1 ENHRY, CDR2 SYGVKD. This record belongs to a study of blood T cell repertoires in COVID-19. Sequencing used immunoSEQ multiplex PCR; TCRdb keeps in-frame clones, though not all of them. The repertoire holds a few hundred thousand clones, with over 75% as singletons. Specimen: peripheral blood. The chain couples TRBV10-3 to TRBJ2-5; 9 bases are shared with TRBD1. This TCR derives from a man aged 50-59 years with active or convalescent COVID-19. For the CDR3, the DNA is TGTGCCAGCCGAGGGACAGGGTTGGAGACCCAGTACTTC. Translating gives CASRGTGLETQYF.